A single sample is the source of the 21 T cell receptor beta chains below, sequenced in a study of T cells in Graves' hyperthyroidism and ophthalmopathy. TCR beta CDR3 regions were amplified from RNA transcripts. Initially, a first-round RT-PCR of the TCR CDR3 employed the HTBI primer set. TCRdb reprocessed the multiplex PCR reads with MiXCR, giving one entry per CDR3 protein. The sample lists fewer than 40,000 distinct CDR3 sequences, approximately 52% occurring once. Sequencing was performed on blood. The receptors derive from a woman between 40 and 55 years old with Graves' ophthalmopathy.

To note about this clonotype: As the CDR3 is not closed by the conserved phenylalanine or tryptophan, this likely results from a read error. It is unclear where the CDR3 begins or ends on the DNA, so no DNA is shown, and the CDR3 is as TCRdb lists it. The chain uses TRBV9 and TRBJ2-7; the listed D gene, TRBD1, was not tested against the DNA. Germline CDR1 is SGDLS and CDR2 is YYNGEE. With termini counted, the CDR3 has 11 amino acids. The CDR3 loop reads CASSVVGGQGG.

CDR3 residues: CATSDGTMNTEAFF. Written as DNA, the CDR3 is TGTGCCACCAGTGACGGGACCATGAACACTGAAGCTTTCTTT. V usage is TRBV24-1 and J usage is TRBJ1-1; the D gene is possibly TRBD1 (5 bases). The germline V gene encodes CDR1 KGHDR and CDR2 SFDVKD. CDR3 length: 14 residues. V lost 4 bases to trimming and J lost 0 bases, with 8 bases between them.

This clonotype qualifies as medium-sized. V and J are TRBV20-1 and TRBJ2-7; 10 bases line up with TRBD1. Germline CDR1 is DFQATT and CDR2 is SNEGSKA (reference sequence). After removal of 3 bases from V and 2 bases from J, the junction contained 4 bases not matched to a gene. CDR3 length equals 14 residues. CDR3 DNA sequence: TGCAGTGCTAGCCGGGACAGGGGAACCTACGAGCAGTACTTC. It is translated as CSASRDRGTYEQYF.

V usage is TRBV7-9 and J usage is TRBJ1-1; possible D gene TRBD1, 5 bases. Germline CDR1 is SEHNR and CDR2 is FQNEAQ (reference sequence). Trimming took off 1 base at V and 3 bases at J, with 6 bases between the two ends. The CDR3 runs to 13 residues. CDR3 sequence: CASSLVGDTEAFF. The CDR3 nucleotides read TGTGCCAGCAGCTTAGTAGGGGACACTGAAGCTTTCTTT.

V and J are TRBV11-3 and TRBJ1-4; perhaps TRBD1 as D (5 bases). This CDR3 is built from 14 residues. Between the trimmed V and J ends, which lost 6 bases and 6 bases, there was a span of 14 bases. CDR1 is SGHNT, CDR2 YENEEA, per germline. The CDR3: CASRSGQGDEKLFF. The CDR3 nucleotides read TGTGCCAGCAGGTCGGGGCAGGGTGATGAAAAACTGTTTTTT.

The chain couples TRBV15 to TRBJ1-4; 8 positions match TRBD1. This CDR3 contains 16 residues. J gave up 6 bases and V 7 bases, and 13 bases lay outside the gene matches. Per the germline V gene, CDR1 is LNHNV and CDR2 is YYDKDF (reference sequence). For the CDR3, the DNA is TGTGCCACCACCCAGATAGGGACAGGCCGGGATGAAAAACTGTTTTTT. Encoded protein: CATTQIGTGRDEKLFF. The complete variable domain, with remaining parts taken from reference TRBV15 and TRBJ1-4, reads DAMVIQNPRYQVTQFGKPVTLSCSQTLNHNVMYWYQQKSSQAPKLLFHYYDKDFNNEADTPDNFQSRRPNTSFCFLDIRSPGLGDTAMYLCATTQIGTGRDEKLFFGSGTQLSVL.

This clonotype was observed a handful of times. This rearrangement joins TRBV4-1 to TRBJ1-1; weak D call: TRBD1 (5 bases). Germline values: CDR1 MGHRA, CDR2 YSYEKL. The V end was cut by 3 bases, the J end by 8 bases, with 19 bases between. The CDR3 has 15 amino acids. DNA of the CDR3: TGCGCCAGCAGCCATCCCTTAGCGGGGCTCCTCGAAGCTTTCTTT. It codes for CASSHPLAGLLEAFF.

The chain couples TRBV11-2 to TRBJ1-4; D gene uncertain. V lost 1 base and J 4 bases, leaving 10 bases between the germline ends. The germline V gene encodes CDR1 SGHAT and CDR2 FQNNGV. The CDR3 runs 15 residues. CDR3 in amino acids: CASSLVGLDNEKLFF. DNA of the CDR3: TGTGCCAGCAGCTTAGTCGGACTGGATAATGAAAAACTGTTTTTT.

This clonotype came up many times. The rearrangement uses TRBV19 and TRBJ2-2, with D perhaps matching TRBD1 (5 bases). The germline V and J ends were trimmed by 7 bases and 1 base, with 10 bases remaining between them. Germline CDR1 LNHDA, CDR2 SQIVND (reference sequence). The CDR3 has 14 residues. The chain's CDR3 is CASKGQGNTGELFF. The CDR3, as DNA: TGTGCCAGTAAAGGTCAGGGGAACACCGGGGAGCTGTTTTTT.

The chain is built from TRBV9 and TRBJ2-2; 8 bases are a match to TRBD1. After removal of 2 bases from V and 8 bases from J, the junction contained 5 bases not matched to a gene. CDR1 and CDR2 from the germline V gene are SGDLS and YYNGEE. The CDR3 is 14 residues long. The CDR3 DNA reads TGTGCCAGCAGCGTTCCCAGGGGGCATGGGGAGCTGTTTTTT. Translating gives CASSVPRGHGELFF.

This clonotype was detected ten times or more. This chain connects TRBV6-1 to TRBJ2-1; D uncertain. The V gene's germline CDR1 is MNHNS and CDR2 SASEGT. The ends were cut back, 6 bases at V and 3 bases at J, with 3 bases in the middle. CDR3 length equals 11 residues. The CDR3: CASRLYNEQFF. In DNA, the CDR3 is TGTGCCAGCAGACTCTACAATGAGCAGTTCTTC.

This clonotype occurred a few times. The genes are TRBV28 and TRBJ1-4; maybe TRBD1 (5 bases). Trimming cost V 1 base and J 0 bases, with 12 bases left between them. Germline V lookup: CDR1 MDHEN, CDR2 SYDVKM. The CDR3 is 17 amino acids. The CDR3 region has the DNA TGTGCCAGCAGTTTATCGCGGGACCTACCAACTAATGAAAAACTGTTTTTT. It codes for CASSLSRDLPTNEKLFF.

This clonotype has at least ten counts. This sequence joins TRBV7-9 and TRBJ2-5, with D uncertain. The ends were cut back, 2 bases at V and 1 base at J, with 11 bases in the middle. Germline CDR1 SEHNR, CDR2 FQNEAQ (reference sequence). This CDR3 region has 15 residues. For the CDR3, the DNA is TGTGCCAGCAGCTTAACCGGCCAGGCCCAAGAGACCCAGTACTTC. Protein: CASSLTGQAQETQYF.

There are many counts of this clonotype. The CDR3 loop reads CASSLGRGELFF. DNA of the CDR3: TGTGCCAGCAGTTTAGGTCGAGGGGAGCTGTTTTTT. The rearrangement uses TRBV27 and TRBJ2-2; no clear D gene. Germline V lookup: CDR1 MNHEY, CDR2 SMNVEV (reference sequence). The CDR3 runs to 12 residues. Trimming took off 2 bases at V and 8 bases at J, with 6 bases between the two ends.

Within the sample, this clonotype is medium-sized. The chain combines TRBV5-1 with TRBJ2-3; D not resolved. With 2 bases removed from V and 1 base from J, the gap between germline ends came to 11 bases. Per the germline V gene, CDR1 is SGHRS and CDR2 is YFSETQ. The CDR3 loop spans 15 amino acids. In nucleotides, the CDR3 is TGCGCCAGCAGCTTACGCCCAGAGGGCACAGATACGCAGTATTTT. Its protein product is CASSLRPEGTDTQYF.

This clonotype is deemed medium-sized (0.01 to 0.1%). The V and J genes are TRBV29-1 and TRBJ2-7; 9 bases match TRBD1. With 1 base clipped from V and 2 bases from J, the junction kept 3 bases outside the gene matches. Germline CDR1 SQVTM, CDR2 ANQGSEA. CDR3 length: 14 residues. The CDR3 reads CSVEVGDRAYEQYF. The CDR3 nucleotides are TGCAGCGTTGAAGTGGGGGACAGGGCCTACGAGCAGTACTTC.

CDR3 loop: CASSYSIGANVLTF. Here the CDR3 DNA reads TGTGCCAGCAGTTACTCGATAGGGGCCAACGTCCTGACTTTC. This chain links TRBV6-5 with TRBJ2-6, with D unclear. The germline V and J ends were trimmed by 0 bases and 4 bases, with 4 bases remaining between them. Germline CDR1 reads MNHEY; CDR2 reads SVGAGI. CDR3 size: 14 residues.

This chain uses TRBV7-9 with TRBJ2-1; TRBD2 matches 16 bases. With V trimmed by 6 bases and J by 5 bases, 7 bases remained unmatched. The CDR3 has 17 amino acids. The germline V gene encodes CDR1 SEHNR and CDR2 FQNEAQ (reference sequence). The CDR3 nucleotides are TGTGCCAGCAGTCCCTCCGGGACTAGCGGGGGGGACAATGAGCAGTTCTTC. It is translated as CASSPSGTSGGDNEQFF.

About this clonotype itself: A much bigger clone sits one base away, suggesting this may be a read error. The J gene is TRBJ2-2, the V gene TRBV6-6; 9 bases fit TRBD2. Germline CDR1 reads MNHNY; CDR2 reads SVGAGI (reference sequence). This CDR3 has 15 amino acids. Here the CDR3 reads CASSGGGANTRELFF. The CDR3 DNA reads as TGTGCCAGCAGTGGCGGGGGGGCAAACACCAGGGAGCTGTTTTTT.

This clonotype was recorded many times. CDR3 sequence: CASSDGTYGYTF. The CDR3 DNA is TGTGCCAGCAGTGACGGGACCTATGGCTACACCTTC. The gene calls are TRBV28 and TRBJ1-2, with D perhaps TRBD1 (5 bases). V was clipped by 5 bases and J by 4 bases, with 8 bases between them. Germline V gives CDR1 MDHEN, CDR2 SYDVKM. This CDR3 contains 12 residues.

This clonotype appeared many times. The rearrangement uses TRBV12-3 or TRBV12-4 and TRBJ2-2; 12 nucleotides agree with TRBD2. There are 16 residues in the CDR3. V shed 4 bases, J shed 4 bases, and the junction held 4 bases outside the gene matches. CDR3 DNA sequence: TGTGCCAGCAGTTGGCTAGCGGGAGGGCCCACCGGGGAGCTGTTTTTT. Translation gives CASSWLAGGPTGELFF.